This TCR beta chain was sequenced during a study of blood T cell repertoires in COVID-19. The overall study: PBMCs, B-cell-depleted T cells, or T cells were the source of the cDNA or gDNA that made up the material.

Profiled with immunoSEQ multiplex PCR; TCRdb holds only in-frame clones, not every one. The sample lists some 240,000 clones, over 80% occurring once. From germline, CDR1 is MDHEN and CDR2 SYDVKM. The CDR3 has 12 residues. Trimming cost V 5 bases and J 9 bases, with 13 bases left between them. Sequenced: peripheral blood. This TCR came from a woman aged 65 to 85 with COVID-19, enrolled during active disease. The chain recombines TRBV28 with TRBJ2-5; maybe TRBD1 (6 bases). The CDR3 reads CASSTGLRAQYF. The CDR3 DNA is TGTGCCAGCAGTACAGGGTTGAGGGCCCAGTACTTC.